The next 15 T cell receptor beta chains were all read from a single sample in a study of T cell repertoires in cytomegalovirus infection. These receptors are not linked to any known antigen. TCRdb redid the calling of the reads with MiXCR, one entry per CDR3 protein. The sample records about 130,000 distinct CDR3 sequences, roughly 25% being singletons. The sample was PBMCs, sequenced either directly or after in vitro stimulation (not recorded which). Source of these receptors: a human donor in good health (CMV status not recorded). Some clones in this sample may be carry-over from other donors' samples.

This rearrangement joins TRBV7-9 to TRBJ2-1; D gene ambiguous. The CDR3 is 15 residues long. The germline V and J ends were trimmed by 2 bases and 0 bases, with 8 bases remaining between them. Germline values: CDR1 SEHNR, CDR2 FQNEAQ (reference sequence). The CDR3 bases are TGTGCCAGCAGCTTACTACGTTTCTCCTACAATGAGCAGTTCTTC. This encodes CASSLLRFSYNEQFF.

The chain combines TRBV10-3 with TRBJ1-6; unclear D gene. There are 14 residues in the CDR3. The V gene lost 4 bases and the J gene lost 7 bases, with 11 bases spanning the gap. The germline V gene has CDR1 ENHRY and CDR2 SYGVKD. Here the CDR3 DNA reads TGTGCCATCAGTGGGTCGGTAAACAATTCACCCCTCCACTTT. This sequence encodes CAISGSVNNSPLHF.

The V and J genes are TRBV11-2 and TRBJ2-1; D ambiguous. V dropped 2 bases and J dropped 13 bases, with 15 bases sitting between them. CDR3 length equals 13 residues. CDR1 and CDR2 (germline): SGHAT, FQNNGV. The CDR3 DNA sequence: TGTGCCAGCAGCTTACTTTCCGGAGCCCACCAGTTCTTC. Translating gives CASSLLSGAHQFF. Supplemented by reference TRBV11-2 and TRBJ2-1, the full variable domain reads EAGVAQSPRYKIIEKRQSVAFWCNPISGHATLYWYQQILGQGPKLLIQFQNNGVVDDSQLPKDRFSAERLKGVDSTLKIQPAKLEDSAVYLCASSLLSGAHQFFGPGTRLTVL.

As DNA, the CDR3 is TGTGCCAGCAGCTTCAGGGGAGGCTACAATGAGCAGTTCTTC. Protein product: CASSFRGGYNEQFF. This sequence joins TRBV5-6 and TRBJ2-1, with D perhaps TRBD1 or TRBD2 (6 bases each). The germline V and J ends were trimmed by 2 bases and 3 bases, with 9 bases remaining between them. The CDR3 is made up of 14 amino acids. CDR1 and CDR2 (germline): SGHDT, YYEEEE.

The sample holds a few counts of this clonotype. The V and J genes are TRBV7-6 and TRBJ2-7, with 8 bases matching TRBD2. The CDR3 has 14 residues. V was clipped by 5 bases and J by 2 bases; unmatched bases: 5. The germline V gene has CDR1 SGHVS and CDR2 FNYEAQ. The CDR3 DNA is TGTGCCAGCAGCCCAATAGCGGGGCCCTACGAGCAGTACTTC. It encodes CASSPIAGPYEQYF.

The rearrangement joins TRBV6-6 to TRBJ1-1; D not certain. The length of the CDR3 is 12 residues. V was trimmed by 7 bases and J by 3 bases, leaving 9 bases between them. Germline V gene lookup returns CDR1 MNHNY and CDR2 SVGAGI (reference sequence). The CDR3 DNA sequence: TGTGCCAGCAACAGACATTACACTGAAGCTTTCTTT. It translates to CASNRHYTEAFF.

This sequence joins TRBV7-2 and TRBJ1-2, with a tentative D call TRBD1 (6 bases). The CDR3 totals 14 residues. CDR1 is SGHTA, CDR2 FQGNSA, per germline. With 7 bases removed from V and 8 bases from J, the gap between germline ends came to 20 bases. The CDR3 is CASISKGGPQGYTF. In nucleotides, the CDR3 is TGTGCCAGCATCTCCAAAGGGGGTCCGCAAGGCTACACCTTC. Complete variable domain (other parts from reference TRBV7-2 and TRBJ1-2): GAGVSQSPSNKVTEKGKDVELRCDPISGHTALYWYRQSLGQGLEFLIYFQGNSAPDKSGLPSDRFSAERTGGSVSTLTIQRTQQEDSAVYLCASISKGGPQGYTFGSGTRLTVV.

DNA for the CDR3: TGTGCCAGCAACTCCGGGACAGGGGCGGGCGAGCAGTACTTC. Translating it yields CASNSGTGAGEQYF. This sequence joins TRBV6-2 or TRBV6-3 and TRBJ2-7; 10 bases fit TRBD1. The CDR3 has 14 residues. Unmatched junction bases numbered 9, after V lost 7 bases and J lost 6 bases. CDR1 is MNHEY, CDR2 SVGEGT, per germline.

This clonotype was counted a few times. The chain recombines TRBV2 with TRBJ2-2; 8 nucleotides match TRBD1. CDR1 and CDR2 (germline): SNHLY, FYNNEI. This CDR3 contains 15 residues. The V and J ends lost 6 bases and 10 bases, in that order; junction bases with no gene match: 13. The CDR3 protein is CASSGQGPLSSELFF. The DNA of the CDR3 is TGTGCCAGCAGCGGACAGGGCCCCCTATCGTCGGAGCTGTTTTTT.

The chain links TRBV5-1 to TRBJ2-3, with D unclear. The CDR3 sequence is 14 residues long. Per germline, CDR1 SGHRS and CDR2 YFSETQ. Deletions cut 6 bases from V and 6 bases from J, with 17 bases between. The CDR3 region has the DNA TGCGCCAGCACCTACCAGTCTAAAAGGGATACGCAGTATTTT. The encoded protein is CASTYQSKRDTQYF. The full variable domain, in which reference TRBV5-1 and TRBJ2-3 provide the parts outside the CDR3, is KAGVTQTPRYLIKTRGQQVTLSCSPISGHRSVSWYQQTPGQGLQFLFEYFSETQRNKGNFPGRFSGRQFSNSRSEMNVSTLELGDSALYLCASTYQSKRDTQYFGPGTRLTVL.

The chain uses TRBV6-8 and TRBJ1-6, with no clear D. Germline values: CDR1 MNHGY, CDR2 SAAAGT. This CDR3 is 15 amino acids long. V gave up 5 bases and J gave up 2 bases, with 10 bases separating them. The CDR3 loop reads CASSITGTYNSPLHF. The CDR3, as DNA: TGTGCCAGCAGTATCACTGGGACCTATAATTCACCCCTCCACTTT.

The CDR3 nucleotides read TGCGCCAGCTCGGCACCCCCTAACTATGGCTACACCTTC. Translation: CASSAPPNYGYTF. This rearrangement joins TRBV4-1 to TRBJ1-2; D remains ambiguous. This CDR3 region has 13 residues. CDR1 is MGHRA, CDR2 YSYEKL, per germline. The ends were cut back, 8 bases at V and 0 bases at J, with 10 bases in the middle.

This chain joins TRBV28 and TRBJ1-1, with D possibly matching TRBD1 (5 bases). The CDR3 sequence is 12 residues long. Germline values: CDR1 MDHEN, CDR2 SYDVKM. V gave up 6 bases and J gave up 1 base, with 6 bases separating them. The CDR3: CASRQANTEAFF. Written as DNA, the CDR3 is TGTGCCAGCAGACAGGCGAACACTGAAGCTTTCTTT. Based on the CDR3 plus reference TRBV28 and TRBJ1-1, the full variable domain is DVKVTQSSRYLVKRTGEKVFLECVQDMDHENMFWYRQDPGLGLRLIYFSYDVKMKEKGDIPEGYSVSREKKERFSLILESASTNQTSMYLCASRQANTEAFFGQGTRLTVV.

This clonotype has ten or more counts. This chain joins TRBV7-2 and TRBJ2-3, with 7 bases matching TRBD2. The CDR3 covers 14 residues. CDR1 and CDR2 from the germline V gene are SGHTA and FQGNSA. V was clipped by 5 bases and J by 1 base; unmatched bases: 3. CDR3 DNA sequence: TGTGCCAGCAGCCCTACTAGCGGCACAGATACGCAGTATTTT. Protein sequence: CASSPTSGTDTQYF.

The chain is built from TRBV7-6 and TRBJ2-1; D might be TRBD1 or TRBD2, each matching 5 bases. Deletions cut 5 bases from V and 4 bases from J, with 15 bases between. The CDR3 is made up of 15 amino acids. CDR1 is SGHVS and CDR2 is FNYEAQ in the germline V gene. CDR3 sequence: CASSPTGGEYNEQFF. CDR3 in DNA: TGTGCCAGCAGCCCCACAGGAGGAGAGTACAATGAGCAGTTCTTC.